The 19 T cell receptor beta chains presented below share a single source sample, sequenced in a study of shared clonotypes between healthy human individuals. TCRdb keeps only in-frame clones here, not all; method: immunoSEQ multiplex PCR. The sample has about 1.5 million clones; about 98% are singletons. Sequences were obtained from naive CD4+ T cells sorted from blood. Subset given: CD45RA+ positively selected. The receptor source for this set is a man aged 25-40 years in good health.

The rearrangement joins TRBV6-5 to TRBJ2-3; D might be TRBD1 (7 bases). CDR1 and CDR2 from the germline V gene are MNHEY and SVGAGI. Trimming took 5 bases from V and 0 from J, leaving 12 bases between them. This CDR3 has 15 residues. The DNA of the CDR3 is TGTGCCAGCAGTCAACAGGGGACTAGCACAGATACGCAGTATTTT. It yields the protein CASSQQGTSTDTQYF.

This clone was observed once. The chain employs TRBV9 and TRBJ1-2; D is unclear. Between the trimmed V and J ends, which lost 4 bases and 0 bases, there was a span of 13 bases. This CDR3 is built from 15 residues. Germline CDR1 and CDR2: SGDLS and YYNGEE. CDR3 protein: CASSPHLEANYGYTF. The CDR3 DNA is TGTGCCAGCAGCCCACACTTAGAGGCTAACTATGGCTACACCTTC.

The V and J genes are TRBV5-4 and TRBJ2-7; 16 nucleotides align to TRBD2. V lost 3 bases, J lost 3 bases, and 6 bases stayed unmatched. Germline assignment: CDR1 SGHNT and CDR2 YYREEE (reference sequence). This CDR3 is built from 17 residues. The CDR3 loop reads CASSSGTSGRVYYEQYF. CDR3 bases: TGTGCCAGCAGCTCCGGGACTAGCGGGAGGGTATACTACGAGCAGTACTTC.

This chain links TRBV18 with TRBJ2-1; maybe TRBD1 (6 bases). Germline V gives CDR1 KGHSH, CDR2 LQKENI. This CDR3 is 15 amino acids long. Trimming took 2 bases from V and 7 from J, leaving 15 bases between them. The CDR3 reads CASSPSLAGENEQFF. CDR3 DNA: TGTGCCAGCTCACCAAGCTTGGCAGGGGAGAATGAGCAGTTCTTC.

The V and J genes are TRBV9 and TRBJ1-1, with TRBD1 identical over 8 bases. Per the germline V gene, CDR1 is SGDLS and CDR2 is YYNGEE. Trimming cost V 4 bases and J 5 bases; bases outside gene matches: 10. The CDR3 contains 15 residues. The CDR3 sequence is CASSFGQGGRTEAFF. DNA for the CDR3: TGTGCCAGCAGCTTTGGACAGGGAGGGAGGACTGAAGCTTTCTTT. Together with reference TRBV9 and TRBJ1-1, the CDR3 gives the full variable domain: DSGVTQTPKHLITATGQRVTLRCSPRSGDLSVYWYQQSLDQGLQFLIQYYNGEERAKGNILERFSAQQFPDLHSELNLSSLELGDSALYFCASSFGQGGRTEAFFGQGTRLTVV.

This chain joins TRBV2 and TRBJ2-5; 15 nucleotides match TRBD2. Looked up from germline, CDR1 is SNHLY and CDR2 is FYNNEI. The ends lost 6 bases at V and 0 bases at J; junction bases unmatched: 11. The CDR3 is made up of 19 amino acids. CDR3 in amino acids: CASSGSRTSGRGDQETQYF. CDR3 in DNA: TGTGCCAGCAGCGGCTCTCGGACTAGCGGGAGGGGTGACCAAGAGACCCAGTACTTC. Based on the CDR3 plus reference TRBV2 and TRBJ2-5, the full variable domain is EPEVTQTPSHQVTQMGQEVILRCVPISNHLYFYWYRQILGQKVEFLVSFYNNEISEKSEIFDDQFSVERPDGSNFTLKIRSTKLEDSAMYFCASSGSRTSGRGDQETQYFGPGTRLLVL.

This rearrangement joins TRBV11-3 to TRBJ2-2; 8 bases agree with TRBD1. Trimming removed 5 bases from V and 9 bases from J; junction bases left unmatched: 8. The CDR3 runs 14 residues. Germline lookup yields CDR1 SGHNT and CDR2 YENEEA. For the CDR3, the DNA is TGTGCCAGCAGCCCCCGGACAGGGAGTAGGGAGCTGTTTTTT. It specifies CASSPRTGSRELFF.

The chain uses TRBV5-1 and TRBJ1-4; 9 nucleotides line up with TRBD1. CDR1 and CDR2 from the germline V gene are SGHRS and YFSETQ. With V trimmed by 4 bases and J by 7 bases, 8 bases remained unmatched. The CDR3 contains 15 residues. The CDR3 spells CASSAAGTGSEKLFF. DNA for the CDR3: TGCGCCAGCAGCGCCGCCGGGACAGGGAGTGAAAAACTGTTTTTT.

The V gene is TRBV5-1, the J gene TRBJ2-2; 9 bases map to TRBD1. Per the germline V gene, CDR1 is SGHRS and CDR2 is YFSETQ. The ends lost 3 bases at V and 4 bases at J; junction bases unmatched: 4. CDR3 length equals 15 residues. Written as DNA, the CDR3 is TGCGCCAGCAGCTCCCAGGGACAGGGCACCGGGGAGCTGTTTTTT. Protein product: CASSSQGQGTGELFF.

The chain has TRBV28 and TRBJ2-7; 9 bases are shared with TRBD1. Germline trimming cut 9 bases from V and 1 base from J; bases unmatched to any gene: 4. The CDR3 runs to 13 residues. CDR1 is MDHEN and CDR2 is SYDVKM in the germline V gene. Here the CDR3 reads CASLGTGSYEQYF. The CDR3, as DNA: TGTGCCAGTCTAGGGACAGGGTCCTACGAGCAGTACTTC. The complete variable domain, with remaining parts taken from reference TRBV28 and TRBJ2-7, reads DVKVTQSSRYLVKRTGEKVFLECVQDMDHENMFWYRQDPGLGLRLIYFSYDVKMKEKGDIPEGYSVSREKKERFSLILESASTNQTSMYLCASLGTGSYEQYFGPGTRLTVT.

The V and J genes are TRBV10-2 and TRBJ2-7; 9 bases are a match to TRBD1. V lost 6 bases to trimming and J lost 1 base; unmatched junction nucleotides: 7. CDR1 is WSHSY, CDR2 SAAADI, per germline. The CDR3 extends over 15 amino acids. This CDR3 is CASSRRDRDSYEQYF. The DNA of the CDR3 is TGCGCCAGCAGCCGCCGGGACAGGGATTCCTACGAGCAGTACTTC.

The gene calls are TRBV9 and TRBJ1-5; 7 bases fit TRBD1. CDR3 length equals 15 residues. V trimming: 4 bases; J trimming: 6 bases; junction bases outside the gene matches: 10. Germline-derived CDR1 and CDR2 are SGDLS and YYNGEE. CDR3 sequence: CASSSTGEGGQPQHF. CDR3 in DNA: TGTGCCAGCAGCTCTACAGGGGAGGGTGGTCAGCCCCAGCATTTT.

V gene TRBV5-1 combines with J gene TRBJ2-7, with 8 bases fitting TRBD2. Germline CDR1 reads SGHRS; CDR2 reads YFSETQ. The CDR3 has 16 amino acids. With V trimmed by 0 bases and J by 2 bases, 7 bases remained unmatched. This CDR3 is CASSLVELAGTYEQYF. The CDR3 DNA follows: TGCGCCAGCAGCTTGGTTGAGCTAGCGGGCACCTACGAGCAGTACTTC.

The V gene is TRBV6-5, the J gene TRBJ2-7; TRBD1 or TRBD2 may be the D gene (5 bases each). The CDR3 has 12 residues. Deletions cut 6 bases from V and 2 bases from J, with 8 bases between. Germline CDR1 and CDR2: MNHEY and SVGAGI. In DNA form, the CDR3 reads TGTGCCAGCAGGAAGGGACCCTACGAGCAGTACTTC. It encodes CASRKGPYEQYF.

The chain carries TRBV4-3 and TRBJ1-2, with D possibly being TRBD1 (6 bases). The germline gives CDR1 LGHNA, CDR2 YSLEER. The V gene lost 0 bases and the J gene lost 6 bases, with 17 bases spanning the gap. The CDR3 totals 16 residues. This CDR3 reads CASSQERQRGENGYTF. The CDR3 DNA is TGCGCCAGCAGCCAAGAGAGGCAGAGGGGGGAAAATGGCTACACCTTC.

This clone was seen more than once but under ten times. Other DNA sequences in the same sample also yield this CDR3. The genes are TRBV5-1 and TRBJ2-5; D remains ambiguous. V gave up 0 bases and J gave up 2 bases, with 2 bases separating them. CDR1 and CDR2 from the germline V gene are SGHRS and YFSETQ. This CDR3 is 12 amino acids long. CDR3 DNA: TGCGCCAGCAGCTTGGAGCAAGAGACCCAGTACTTC. This sequence encodes CASSLEQETQYF.

This sequence joins TRBV9 and TRBJ2-2, with 12 bases identical to TRBD2. Per the germline V gene, CDR1 is SGDLS and CDR2 is YYNGEE. CDR3 size: 16 residues. V lost 0 bases to trimming and J lost 6 bases; unmatched junction nucleotides: 3. DNA of the CDR3: TGTGCCAGCAGCGTAGGACTAGCGGGAGTCCCCGGGGAGCTGTTTTTT. Translating gives CASSVGLAGVPGELFF.

This sequence joins TRBV4-1 and TRBJ2-7, with TRBD1 matching 8 bases. The germline V gene has CDR1 MGHRA and CDR2 YSYEKL. With 2 bases clipped from V and 4 bases from J, the junction kept 4 bases outside the gene matches. The CDR3 runs to 14 residues. This chain's CDR3 is CASSQHQGAYEQYF. CDR3 DNA: TGCGCCAGCAGCCAACACCAGGGGGCTTACGAGCAGTACTTC.

The V gene is TRBV7-9, the J gene TRBJ2-5; perhaps TRBD1 as D (6 bases). There are 14 residues in the CDR3. CDR1 and CDR2 (germline): SEHNR, FQNEAQ (reference sequence). V gave up 5 bases and J gave up 5 bases, with 15 bases separating them. The CDR3 sequence is CASSPRQVAETQYF. CDR3 in DNA: TGTGCCAGCAGCCCGCGACAGGTTGCGGAGACCCAGTACTTC.